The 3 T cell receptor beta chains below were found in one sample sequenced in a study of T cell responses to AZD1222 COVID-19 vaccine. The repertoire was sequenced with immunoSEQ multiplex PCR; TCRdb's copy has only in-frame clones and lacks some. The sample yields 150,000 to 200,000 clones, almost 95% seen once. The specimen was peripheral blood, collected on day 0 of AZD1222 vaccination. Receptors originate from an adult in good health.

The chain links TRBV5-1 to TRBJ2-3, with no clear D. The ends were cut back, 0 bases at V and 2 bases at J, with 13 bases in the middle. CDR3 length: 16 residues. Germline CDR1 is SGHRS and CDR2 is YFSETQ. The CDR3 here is CASSLEGLSLTDTQYF. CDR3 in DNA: TGCGCCAGCAGCTTGGAGGGTCTATCCCTCACAGATACGCAGTATTTT. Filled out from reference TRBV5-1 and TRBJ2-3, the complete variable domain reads KAGVTQTPRYLIKTRGQQVTLSCSPISGHRSVSWYQQTPGQGLQFLFEYFSETQRNKGNFPGRFSGRQFSNSRSEMNVSTLELGDSALYLCASSLEGLSLTDTQYFGPGTRLTVL.

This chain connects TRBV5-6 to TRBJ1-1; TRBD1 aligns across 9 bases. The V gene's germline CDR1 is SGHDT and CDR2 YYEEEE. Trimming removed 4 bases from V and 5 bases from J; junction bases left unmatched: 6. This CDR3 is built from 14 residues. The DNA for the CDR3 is TGTGCCAGCAGCGCACAGGGGGCTTGGACTGAAGCTTTCTTT. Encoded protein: CASSAQGAWTEAFF.

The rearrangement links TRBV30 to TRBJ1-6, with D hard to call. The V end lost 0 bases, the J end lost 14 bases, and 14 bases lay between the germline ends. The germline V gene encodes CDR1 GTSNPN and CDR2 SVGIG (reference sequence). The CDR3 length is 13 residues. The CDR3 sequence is CAWSVLAPEALHF. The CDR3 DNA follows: TGTGCCTGGAGTGTACTGGCGCCCGAGGCCCTCCACTTT.